This T cell receptor beta chain comes out of a study of response to subunit inactivated influenza vaccine. General study findings and limits: Researchers suggested that each seasonal influenza vaccination recruits few new T cells.

Germline V gives CDR1 SGHDN, CDR2 FVKESK. The V and J ends lost 4 bases and 7 bases respectively, with 5 bases between them. The CDR3 has 11 amino acids. This clonotype is medium-sized in the sample. The antigen is unknown. From the RT-PCR reads, TCRdb called clonotypes with MiXCR, one entry per CDR3 protein. This table holds about 190,000 distinct CDR3 sequences, 13% to 15% found once. This chain connects TRBV14 to TRBJ2-1; D remains unclear. The starting material was CD8+ T cells sorted from PBMCs, obtained approximately 5 days after vaccination. The clonotype comes from a man aged 45-65 years who received an inactivated influenza vaccine. The DNA of the CDR3 is TGTGCCAGCAGCCGATATAATGAGCAGTTCTTC. Translated: CASSRYNEQFF.